These 8 T cell receptor beta chains were all obtained from the same sample, sequenced in a study of PD-1 blockade in classical Hodgkin lymphoma (dated by TCRdb to between 2020 and 2021). In the paper's terms, the time point label means: cycle 1 day 1 (C1D1), immediately before nivolumab initiation. All trial patients had relapsed after autologous stem cell transplantation, with cohorts A, B and C differing in prior brentuximab vedotin exposure. A Miltenyi CD4+ T cell isolation kit was used for magnetic negative selection to purify CD4+ T cells from thawed PBMCs. Libraries were prepared through the immunoSEQ multiplex PCR assay. TCRdb's version of the immuneACCESS table is confined to in-frame rearrangements and falls short of the full clone set. An unresolved V gene accounts for under half of the shortfall where checked; the remainder is of unknown origin. The sample table shows roughly 7,700 clones, and roughly 89% are seen once. Of the sample, over 1.5% is held by the ten largest clones.

The input for sequencing was CD4+ T cells from blood, taken at baseline. These receptors originate from a human donor with classical Hodgkin lymphoma.

This clone has a handful of counts. The chain combines TRBV6-5 with TRBJ1-5; D not resolved. Germline V lookup: CDR1 MNHEY, CDR2 SVGAGI. This CDR3 spans 16 amino acids. The ends were cut back, 2 bases at V and 0 bases at J, with 11 bases in the middle. The CDR3 is CASSYHKPPSNQPQHF. DNA for the CDR3: TGTGCCAGCAGTTACCACAAACCCCCTAGCAATCAGCCCCAGCATTTT.

The chain recombines TRBV7-6 with TRBJ1-3; TRBD1 aligns across 11 bases. Trimming at V came to 9 bases and at J to 0 bases, leaving 7 bases not matched to a gene. Per the germline V gene, CDR1 is SGHVS and CDR2 is FNYEAQ. This CDR3 has 16 amino acids. The CDR3 nucleotides are TGTGCCAGTGGGGGCGGGACAGGGGGCTCTGGAAACACCATATATTTT. This sequence encodes CASGGGTGGSGNTIYF.

The V gene is TRBV6-5, the J gene TRBJ1-1; maybe TRBD1 (6 bases). V shed 2 bases and J shed 0 bases, with 7 bases lying between them. The CDR3 length is 14 residues. Germline V gene sequence: CDR1 MNHEY, CDR2 SVGAGI. This CDR3 reads CASSYGTLNTEAFF. Here the CDR3 DNA reads TGTGCCAGCAGTTACGGGACACTGAACACTGAAGCTTTCTTT.

This clone was seen a single time. The CDR3 loop reads CASSLTGRAKNEQFF. The CDR3 bases are TGTGCCAGCAGCTTAACCGGGAGGGCCAAAAATGAGCAGTTCTTC. The rearrangement uses TRBV7-9 and TRBJ2-1; TRBD2 matches at 8 bases. CDR3 length: 15 residues. Looked up from germline, CDR1 is SEHNR and CDR2 is FQNEAQ (reference sequence). J was trimmed by 7 bases and V by 2 bases; bases with no gene match: 7.

The V call is TRBV7-9, the J call TRBJ2-7, with 12 bases that match TRBD1. The germline CDR1 and CDR2 sequences are SEHNR and FQNEAQ (reference sequence). CDR3 size: 16 residues. With V trimmed by 5 bases and J by 6 bases, 11 bases remained unmatched. As DNA, the CDR3 is TGTGCCAGCAGCCCCCTCAGGGACAGGGGGCAAGTCGAGCAGTACTTC. Translating it yields CASSPLRDRGQVEQYF.

J is TRBJ2-1 and V is TRBV9; 10 bases are shared with TRBD2. Per the germline V gene, CDR1 is SGDLS and CDR2 is YYNGEE. Trimming cost V 0 bases and J 3 bases; bases outside gene matches: 6. The CDR3 length is 17 residues. Here the CDR3 DNA reads TGTGCCAGCAGCGTAGGTCTAGCGGGGGATTACTACAATGAGCAGTTCTTC. Protein: CASSVGLAGDYYNEQFF.

The sample holds a few counts of this clone. This rearrangement joins TRBV7-2 to TRBJ2-7; D is undetermined. Trimming pared 4 bases from V and 6 bases from J, leaving 10 bases between. The CDR3 spans 12 residues. Germline assignment: CDR1 SGHTA and CDR2 FQGNSA. In DNA, the CDR3 is TGTGCCAGCAGCTCCCGGCGGCGCGAGCAGTACTTC. Translated: CASSSRRREQYF.

This clone was recorded only once. The chain recombines TRBV27 with TRBJ1-1; D unclear. V lost 3 bases, J lost 1 base, and 6 bases lay in between. This CDR3 is built from 13 residues. Germline-derived CDR1 and CDR2 are MNHEY and SMNVEV (reference sequence). The CDR3 loop reads CASSFSQNTEAFF. As DNA, the CDR3 is TGTGCCAGCAGTTTCAGTCAGAACACTGAAGCTTTCTTT.